This T cell receptor (beta chain) appears in the sequencing data of a study of human T cells and chemical hapten exposure. TCRdb passed the RACE reads through MiXCR, listing each CDR3 protein once. The sample yields under 450,000 distinct CDR3 sequences, approximately 5.1% seen once. Stated time point: patch test 1, 2 weeks after DPC sensitization. Sample treatment: therapeutic diphenylcyclopropenone sensitization with weekly scalp DPC. The ends were cut back, 4 bases at V and 0 bases at J, with 19 bases in the middle. The CDR3 is made up of 19 amino acids. Germline V CDR1 and CDR2: LGHDT, YNNKEL (reference sequence). In this sample, this clonotype turned up many times.

This specimen consisted of whole blood, obtained in connection with sensitization to the hapten diphenylcyclopropenone (DPC). This rearrangement joins TRBV3-1 to TRBJ2-6, with D tentatively TRBD1 (7 bases). The source of this sequence is a woman aged 50 to 60 with alopecia areata. Some clones in this sample may be carry-over from other donors' samples. CDR3 loop: CASSPFRGDTSSGANVLTF. The DNA of the CDR3 is TGTGCCAGCAGCCCTTTCAGGGGGGACACCAGCTCTGGGGCCAACGTCCTGACTTTC.